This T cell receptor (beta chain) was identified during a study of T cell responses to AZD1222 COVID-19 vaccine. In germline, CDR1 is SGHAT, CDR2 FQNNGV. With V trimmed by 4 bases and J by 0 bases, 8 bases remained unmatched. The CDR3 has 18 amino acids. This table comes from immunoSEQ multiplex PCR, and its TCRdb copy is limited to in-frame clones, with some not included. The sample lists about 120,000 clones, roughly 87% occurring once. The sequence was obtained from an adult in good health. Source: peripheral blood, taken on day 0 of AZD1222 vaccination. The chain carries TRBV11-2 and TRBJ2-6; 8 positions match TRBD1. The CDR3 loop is CASSSSGQAVSGANVLTF. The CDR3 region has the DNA TGTGCCAGCAGCTCATCGGGACAGGCGGTCTCTGGGGCCAACGTCCTGACTTTC. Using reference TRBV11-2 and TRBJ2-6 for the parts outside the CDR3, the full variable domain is EAGVAQSPRYKIIEKRQSVAFWCNPISGHATLYWYQQILGQGPKLLIQFQNNGVVDDSQLPKDRFSAERLKGVDSTLKIQPAKLEDSAVYLCASSSSGQAVSGANVLTFGAGSRLTVL.